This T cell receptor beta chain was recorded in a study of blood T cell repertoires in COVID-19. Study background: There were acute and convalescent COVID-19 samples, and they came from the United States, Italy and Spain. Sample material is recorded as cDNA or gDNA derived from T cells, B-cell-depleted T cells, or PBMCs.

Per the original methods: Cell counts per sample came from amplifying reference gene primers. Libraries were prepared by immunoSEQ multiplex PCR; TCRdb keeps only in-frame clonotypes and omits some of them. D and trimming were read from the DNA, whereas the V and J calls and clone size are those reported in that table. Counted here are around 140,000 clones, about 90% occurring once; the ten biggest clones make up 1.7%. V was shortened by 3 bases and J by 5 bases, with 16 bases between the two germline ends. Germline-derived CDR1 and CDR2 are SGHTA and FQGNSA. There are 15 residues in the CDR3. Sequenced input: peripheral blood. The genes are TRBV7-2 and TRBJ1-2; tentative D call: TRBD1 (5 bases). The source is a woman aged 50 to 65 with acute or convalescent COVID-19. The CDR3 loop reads CASSFPSGPIYGYTF. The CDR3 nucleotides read TGTGCCAGCAGCTTTCCCTCAGGGCCTATTTATGGCTACACCTTC. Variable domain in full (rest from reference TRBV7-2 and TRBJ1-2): GAGVSQSPSNKVTEKGKDVELRCDPISGHTALYWYRQSLGQGLEFLIYFQGNSAPDKSGLPSDRFSAERTGGSVSTLTIQRTQQEDSAVYLCASSFPSGPIYGYTFGSGTRLTVV.